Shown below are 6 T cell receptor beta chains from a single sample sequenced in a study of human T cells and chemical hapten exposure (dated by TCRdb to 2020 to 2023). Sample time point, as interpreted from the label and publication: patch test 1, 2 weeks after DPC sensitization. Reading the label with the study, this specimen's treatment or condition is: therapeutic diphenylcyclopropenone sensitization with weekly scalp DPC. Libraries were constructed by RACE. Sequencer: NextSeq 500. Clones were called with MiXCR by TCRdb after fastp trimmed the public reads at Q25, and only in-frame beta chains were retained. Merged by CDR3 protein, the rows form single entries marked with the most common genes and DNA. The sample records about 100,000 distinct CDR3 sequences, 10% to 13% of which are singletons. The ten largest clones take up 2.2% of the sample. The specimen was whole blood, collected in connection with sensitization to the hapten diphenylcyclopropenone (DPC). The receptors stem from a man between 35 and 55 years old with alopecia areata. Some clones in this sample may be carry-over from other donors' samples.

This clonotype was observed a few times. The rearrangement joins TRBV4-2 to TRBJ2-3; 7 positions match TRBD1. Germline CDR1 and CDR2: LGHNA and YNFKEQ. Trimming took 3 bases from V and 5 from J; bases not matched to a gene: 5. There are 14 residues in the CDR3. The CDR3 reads CASSQTGLGDTQYF. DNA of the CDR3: TGTGCCAGCAGCCAGACAGGGTTAGGAGATACGCAGTATTTT.

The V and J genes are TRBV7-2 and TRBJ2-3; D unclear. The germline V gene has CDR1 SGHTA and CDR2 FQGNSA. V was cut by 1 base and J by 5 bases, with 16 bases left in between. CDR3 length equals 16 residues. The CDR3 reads CASSLGDRPLGDTQYF. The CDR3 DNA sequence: TGTGCCAGCAGCTTAGGGGATAGACCTCTCGGAGATACGCAGTATTTT.

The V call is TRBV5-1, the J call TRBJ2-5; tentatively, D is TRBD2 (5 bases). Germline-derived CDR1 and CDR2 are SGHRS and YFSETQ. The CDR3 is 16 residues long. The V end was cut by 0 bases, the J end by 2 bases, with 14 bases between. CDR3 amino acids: CASSLGAAPGQETQYF. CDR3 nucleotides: TGCGCCAGCAGCTTGGGGGCTGCGCCGGGGCAAGAGACCCAGTACTTC.

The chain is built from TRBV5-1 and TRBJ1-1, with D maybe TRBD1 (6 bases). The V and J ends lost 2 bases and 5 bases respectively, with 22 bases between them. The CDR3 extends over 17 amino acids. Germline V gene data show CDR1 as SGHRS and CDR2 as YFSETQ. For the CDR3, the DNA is TGCGCCAGCAGCTTCCTCTTACAAACAGGGACCGGGACTGAAGCTTTCTTT. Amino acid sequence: CASSFLLQTGTGTEAFF. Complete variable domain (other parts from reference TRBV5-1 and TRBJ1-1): KAGVTQTPRYLIKTRGQQVTLSCSPISGHRSVSWYQQTPGQGLQFLFEYFSETQRNKGNFPGRFSGRQFSNSRSEMNVSTLELGDSALYLCASSFLLQTGTGTEAFFGQGTRLTVV.

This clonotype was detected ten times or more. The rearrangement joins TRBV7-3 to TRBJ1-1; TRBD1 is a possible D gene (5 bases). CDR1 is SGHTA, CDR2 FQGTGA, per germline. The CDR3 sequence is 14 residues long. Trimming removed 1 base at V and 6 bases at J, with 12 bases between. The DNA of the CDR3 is TGTGCCAGCAGCTTAATGGGGGATCGGGCTGAAGCTTTCTTT. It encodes CASSLMGDRAEAFF.

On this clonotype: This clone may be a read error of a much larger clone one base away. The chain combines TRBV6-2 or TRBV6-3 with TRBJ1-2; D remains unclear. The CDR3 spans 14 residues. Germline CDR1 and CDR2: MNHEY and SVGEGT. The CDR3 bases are TGTGCCAGCAGTTACGTCAGGATCGGCTATGGCGACACCTTC. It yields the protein CASSYVRIGYGDTF.